This T cell receptor beta chain comes out of a study of T cells in localized non-small cell lung cancer (dated by TCRdb to 2019 to 2021). Broadly, across the study: The study examined T cell repertoires in 200 to 250 patients with early-stage NSCLC and compared tumors with uninvolved tumor-adjacent lungs. The cohort consisted of 236 treatment-naive NSCLC patients whose localized lung tumors had been resected. The mean age of the NSCLC patients was less than 70 years, with roughly 120 men and 95 to 110 women.

TCR beta CDR3 regions were sequenced from DNA using the immunoSEQ Assay. Turning to the authors' computational methods: To compute T cell density, TCR beta template counts were normalized to usable DNA, which was estimated by amplifying housekeeping genes. Richness was estimated with the preseqR package, extrapolating to 400,000 templates for PBMC samples and 120,000 templates for tissue samples. Clonality was defined by subtracting Pielou's evenness from one. Tissue-enriched TCRs were identified by differential abundance testing using productive amino-acid clonotypes, minimum total count 5 and alpha 0.1. Repertoire overlap between compartments was quantified with the Jaccard Index and Morisita Overlap Index. TCR beta CDR3s were clustered by GLIPH together with public tetramer-defined viral CDR3s, and at least three viral sequences plus V-gene enrichment were required for viral motifs. Here the immuneACCESS table is served through TCRdb, limited to in-frame sequences with V and J called. Missing clones are a known gap in these copies; in checked studies unresolved V genes cover under half, and the rest lacks a known reason. V, J and clone size reflect that table, while D and trimming were determined from the DNA. For this sample there are over 20,000 clones; about 88% appear just once. Approximately 32% of the sample belongs to the ten largest clones.

Study-wide findings and limitations: Longer overall survival was associated with higher T cell density in blood, whereas shorter survival was associated with higher clonality in adjacent lung. Uninvolved tumor-adjacent lung showed the highest T cell clonality, higher than tumor, which suggests more focused antigenic responses in the adjacent lung. Because of the exploratory design, TCR variables were selected using unadjusted p-values without false-discovery rate correction. Because multi-region tumor sequencing was not done, intratumor heterogeneity could not be ruled out. Of the top 100 tumor clones, a median of roughly 57 were detected in paired uninvolved adjacent lung; roughly 26 were also among that lung's top 100.

At diagnosis, tumor, uninvolved tumor-adjacent lung and peripheral blood were collected and then preserved as a mix of FFPE and fresh-frozen material. For TCR repertoire profiling, blood samples were analyzed in the form of peripheral blood mononuclear cells. The CDR3 numbers 14 residues from cysteine through phenylalanine. The kept DNA is CDR3 alone, 42 bases in frame from the first base. The junction carries 11 bases between V and J, which are trimmed by 5 bases and 1 base respectively. CDR1 and CDR2 are read off the germline V gene (reference sequence) as SEHNR and FQNEAQ. Points on this clone: No cognate antigen has been identified for it. No base-level quality is on record; no much larger clone is a single base apart.

The specimen was peripheral blood, collected before any cancer treatment. The V gene is TRBV7-9 and the J gene is TRBJ1-1; confidence is insufficient to name the D gene. This receptor was obtained from a male donor at least 60 years old with stage I squamous cell lung carcinoma. The CDR3 protein sequence reads: CASSAGRKNTEAFF. The DNA sequence is given as TGTGCCAGCAGCGCGGGCCGTAAGAACACTGAAGCTTTCTTT.